Sequencing of this T cell receptor (beta chain) was carried out in a study of graft-versus-host responses after intestinal transplantation (TCRdb year 2021). Concerning the study at large: The transplants that recipients got were multivisceral, liver-intestinal, or isolated intestinal. Every recipient was given anti-thymocyte globulin induction, then maintenance tacrolimus and steroids for two to three years. Graft-versus-host and host-versus-graft alloreactive T cell clones were tracked in the graft, circulation and bone marrow after intestinal transplantation using bulk TCR-beta CDR3 sequencing. To identify alloreactive clones, pre-transplant mixed lymphocyte reaction products were sequenced and compared with unstimulated pre-transplant donor and recipient T cells. The cohort enrolled about two dozen intestinal transplant recipients, one of whom was a retransplant, and a few patients without pretransplant specimens were excluded. Donor T cell macrochimerism was defined as a peak of at least 4% donor T cells among recipient peripheral blood mononuclear cells. Rather than being sequenced by the commercial service, samples from a few later patients were sequenced in-house on an Illumina MiSeq and processed with MiXCR. General study outcomes and caveats: The conclusions were limited by the relatively low number and heterogeneity of the intestinal transplant patients. Early after transplant, peak levels of circulating GvH clones were found to be associated with declines in HvG clones. GvH clones were detected in recipient bone marrow, and some of these GvH clones were observed earlier in ileal mucosa or blood, consistent with an intestinal mucosal origin. In the allografts of patients with donor T cell macrochimerism, GvH to HvG T cell clonal ratios were high.

As to this clone: Its cognate antigen has yet to be identified. Base qualities are not recorded, but no much larger clone differs from it by a single base.

The time point label, read with the paper, signifies: cells obtained before transplantation from donor or recipient. CD3+CD4+ and CD3+CD8+ populations were FACS-sorted from unstimulated pre-transplant donor and recipient cells taken from spleen or lymph nodes. Libraries came from the immunoSEQ multiplex PCR assay. In most patients, genomic DNA was isolated using the Qiagen DNeasy Blood and Tissue Kit and sent frozen to Adaptive Biotechnologies for TCR sequencing. For most patients, high-throughput TCR-beta CDR3 sequencing of genomic DNA was performed by Adaptive Biotechnologies. As for the original processing: Adaptive's ImmunoSEQ software was the source of the TCR sequencing data for about 17 patients, while three other patients were processed with MiXCR and VDJtools. To correct CD4 versus CD8 sorting errors, any sequence found in both subsets at a frequency ratio below 5:1 was removed. Because the origin of CDR3 nucleotide sequences shared between donor and recipient could not be assigned, those sequences were removed. Alloreactive clones required at least 2-fold expansion over unstimulated cells and minimum CFSE-low frequency of 0.002% (template counts) or 0.001% (read counts). A clone was considered mappable if detected in the sequenced pre-transplant spleen, lymph node, or MLR CFSE-low populations of the donor or recipient. The cumulative frequency of alloreactive clones was calculated as a percentage of all sequences, weighted by copy number. TCRdb took over this immuneACCESS table, retaining in-frame rearrangements with V and J assigned. Such tables are incomplete; in checked studies, under half of the missing clones stem from an unresolved V gene, and the remainder is unexplained. V and J calls and clone size are as listed in that table; D and trimming were resolved from the DNA. Recorded for this sample are 80,000 to 85,000 clones; 75% to 95% of them occurred a single time. The top ten constitute 0.1% of the sample.

The receptor's source is a human donor who received an intestinal transplant. The material was unstimulated CD4+ T cells sorted from spleen or lymph node cells, obtained before intestinal transplant.

The DNA reads as follows: TGTGCCAGTAGTTCCCGGGGGACGCAGTATTTT. Its product reads: CASSSRGTQYF. The chain uses TRBV19 and TRBJ2-3; perhaps TRBD2 is the D gene, with 6 bases matching. The trim is 5 bases for V and 9 bases for J, with a gap of 9 bases between the germline ends. In the germline V gene (reference sequence), CDR1 corresponds to LNHDA and CDR2 to SQIVND. Taken from cysteine to phenylalanine, the CDR3 has 11 residues. Only CDR3 DNA remains: 33 bases, in frame from the first base.